These T cell receptor beta chains were read from a single sample in a study of blood T cell repertoires in COVID-19. Data came from immunoSEQ multiplex PCR; TCRdb stores just in-frame clones and leaves some out. The sample lists around 180,000 clones; 89% were seen once. The sequencing input was PBMCs or T cells enriched from blood (not recorded which). These receptors were taken from a woman in her thirties or forties with acute COVID-19. The CDR3 runs from the conserved cysteine through the conserved F or W. Fields, in order: CDR3 length, V gene, J gene, D gene, clone size, CDR3 protein, CDR3 DNA. The D gene is left open where the match is weak. A row's size may be missing; if present it is once, few, many or a size class.

14	TRBV5-1	TRBJ2-7	TRBD1	.	CASSSGTGAGEQYF	TGCGCCAGCAGCTCCGGGACAGGGGCTGGCGAGCAGTACTTC
15	TRBV4-1	TRBJ1-2	.	.	CASSQGPGPNYGYTF	TGCGCCAGCAGCCAAGGCCCCGGTCCTAACTATGGCTACACCTTC
13	TRBV4-2	TRBJ1-4	.	.	CASSQDRGEKLFF	TGTGCCAGCAGCCAAGACAGAGGGGAAAAACTGTTTTTT
13	TRBV9	TRBJ2-1	.	.	CASSADPQGKQFF	TGTGCCAGCAGCGCCGACCCCCAGGGGAAGCAGTTCTTC
16	TRBV4-2	TRBJ2-7	.	.	CASSQGASAGYYEQYF	TGTGCCAGCAGCCAAGGGGCATCGGCCGGTTACTACGAGCAGTACTTC
14	TRBV7-9	TRBJ1-3	.	.	CASSLGQSGNTIYF	TGTGCCAGCAGCTTAGGACAGTCTGGAAACACCATATATTTT
14	TRBV7-2	TRBJ2-1	TRBD2	once	CASSKGLANNEQFF	TGTGCCAGCAGCAAGGGACTAGCGAACAATGAGCAGTTCTTC
16	TRBV21-1	TRBJ2-4	.	once	CASSKHSGIHINIQYF	TGTGCCAGCAGCAAGCATTCCGGGATACATATCAACATTCAGTACTTC
15	TRBV5-1	TRBJ1-2	.	.	CASSLESLGSYGYTF	TGCGCCAGCAGCTTGGAATCCCTAGGCTCATATGGCTACACCTTC
14	TRBV6-6	TRBJ1-2	.	.	CASRAGLANYGYTF	TGTGCCAGCAGGGCGGGGCTAGCTAACTATGGCTACACCTTC
13	TRBV7-9	TRBJ1-1	TRBD1	.	CASSLDRGTEAFF	TGTGCCAGCAGCTTAGACAGGGGAACTGAAGCTTTCTTT
17	TRBV5-8	TRBJ2-5	TRBD1	.	CASSLLRRQGAEETQYF	TGTGCCAGCAGCTTGCTTCGACGACAGGGGGCTGAGGAGACCCAGTACTTC
15	TRBV29-1	TRBJ2-2	TRBD1	.	CSVPRTGQNTGELFF	TGCAGCGTCCCCCGGACAGGCCAGAACACCGGGGAGCTGTTTTTT
15	TRBV2	TRBJ2-1	TRBD2	.	CASSERLAGNNEQFF	TGTGCCAGCAGTGAACGTCTAGCGGGGAACAATGAGCAGTTCTTC
16	TRBV4-2	TRBJ1-1	TRBD1	.	CASSRGQGAWGTEAFF	TGTGCCAGCAGCCGAGGACAGGGGGCTTGGGGCACTGAAGCTTTCTTT
16	TRBV7-2	TRBJ2-2	TRBD2	.	CASSLRAGRGTGELFF	TGTGCCAGCAGCTTGAGGGCGGGGAGGGGCACCGGGGAGCTGTTTTTT
12	TRBV20-1	TRBJ2-7	.	.	CSASGPAYEQYF	TGCAGTGCTAGTGGTCCGGCCTACGAGCAGTACTTC
20	TRBV6-2/TRBV6-3	TRBJ2-6	TRBD2	.	CASSYSYGSGGLSGANVLTF	TGTGCCAGCAGTTACTCTTACGGTAGCGGGGGCCTCTCTGGGGCCAACGTCCTGACTTTC
16	TRBV4-2	TRBJ2-7	TRBD1	.	CASSQERGTGSDEQYF	TGTGCCAGCAGCCAAGAAAGGGGGACAGGCTCCGACGAGCAGTACTTC
15	TRBV3-1/TRBV3-2	TRBJ2-1	.	.	CASSQGDLTHNEQFF	TGTGCCAGCAGCCAAGGGGACTTAACCCACAATGAGCAGTTCTTC
15	TRBV19	TRBJ2-2	TRBD2	.	CASSMGLGTVGELFF	TGTGCCAGTAGTATGGGACTAGGTACGGTCGGGGAGCTGTTTTTT
14	TRBV6-1	TRBJ2-3	TRBD2	few	CASSELAGPDTQYF	TGTGCCAGCAGTGAACTAGCGGGACCAGATACGCAGTATTTT
17	TRBV4-3	TRBJ2-3	.	.	CASSQDSGGAGTDTQYF	TGCGCCAGCAGCCAAGATTCGGGGGGCGCGGGCACAGATACGCAGTATTTT
17	TRBV5-6	TRBJ1-5	.	.	CASSWGGSRFSNQPQHF	TGTGCCAGCAGCTGGGGAGGCAGCAGATTTAGCAATCAGCCCCAGCATTTT
14	TRBV24-1	TRBJ2-2	.	.	CATKSRGNTGELFF	TGTGCCACCAAATCCAGGGGGAACACCGGGGAGCTGTTTTTT
15	TRBV4-2	TRBJ2-1	.	.	CASSQDAGPGDEQFF	TGTGCCAGCAGCCAAGATGCGGGACCCGGCGATGAGCAGTTCTTC
15	TRBV11-2	TRBJ1-2	TRBD1	.	CASSLEGQGAGGYTF	TGTGCCAGCAGCCTTGAGGGACAGGGGGCAGGAGGCTACACCTTC
12	TRBV7-9	TRBJ2-7	TRBD2	.	CASSGTNYEQYF	TGTGCCAGCTCAGGGACTAACTACGAGCAGTACTTC
14	TRBV9	TRBJ2-2	.	.	CASSVGSGVGELFF	TGTGCCAGCAGCGTAGGTTCGGGGGTCGGGGAGCTGTTTTTT
18	TRBV9	TRBJ2-5	TRBD2	.	CASSAYPGTSGRMVTQYF	TGTGCCAGCAGCGCATATCCCGGGACTAGCGGGAGGATGGTGACCCAGTACTTC
13	TRBV6-5	TRBJ2-3	.	.	CASRNRVTDTQYF	TGTGCCAGCAGGAACAGGGTGACAGATACGCAGTATTTT
14	TRBV3-1/TRBV3-2	TRBJ1-4	.	once	CASSLSQGREKLFF	TGTGCCAGCAGCCTTTCACAGGGTCGGGAAAAACTGTTTTTT
14	TRBV7-9	TRBJ2-7	TRBD2	.	CASSSGLAEYEQYF	TGTGCCAGCAGCTCGGGACTAGCGGAATACGAGCAGTACTTC
14	TRBV9	TRBJ2-7	TRBD2	few	CASSAGLAGYEQYF	TGTGCCAGCAGCGCGGGACTAGCGGGCTACGAGCAGTACTTC
15	TRBV6-1	TRBJ2-7	TRBD1	few	CASSERTGVPWEQYF	TGTGCCAGCAGTGAGCGGACAGGGGTCCCTTGGGAGCAGTACTTC
14	TRBV6-4	TRBJ1-6	.	.	CASSETVQGTPLHF	TGTGCCAGCAGTGAAACGGTTCAGGGGACACCCCTCCACTTT
17	TRBV5-5	TRBJ2-2	TRBD2	.	CASSLAGLAANTGELFF	TGTGCCAGCAGCTTGGCGGGACTAGCGGCGAACACCGGGGAGCTGTTTTTT
16	TRBV4-2	TRBJ2-1	TRBD2	few	CASSQGLSGGYNEQFF	TGTGCCAGCAGCCAAGGACTGAGCGGGGGATACAATGAGCAGTTCTTC
15	TRBV4-2	TRBJ2-5	.	.	CASSQGRELQETQYF	TGTGCCAGCAGCCAAGGCAGGGAACTCCAAGAGACCCAGTACTTC
15	TRBV4-1	TRBJ2-1	.	.	CASSYSPSSYNEQFF	TGCGCCAGCAGCTATAGTCCTAGCTCCTACAATGAGCAGTTCTTC
13	TRBV6-5	TRBJ2-1	.	.	CASWRSLTNEQFF	TGTGCCAGTTGGAGGTCCTTAACCAATGAGCAGTTCTTC
12	TRBV10-3	TRBJ1-6	TRBD1	.	CAIRTGNSPLHF	TGTGCCATCAGGACAGGGAATTCACCCCTCCACTTT
14	TRBV2	TRBJ1-5	TRBD1	once	CASRRQGGNQPQHF	TGTGCCAGCAGACGACAGGGGGGAAATCAGCCCCAGCATTTT
15	TRBV5-5	TRBJ1-4	TRBD1	.	CASSFGDRINEKLFF	TGTGCCAGCAGCTTCGGGGACAGGATTAATGAAAAACTGTTTTTT
17	TRBV10-1	TRBJ2-5	.	.	CASSQPDNRGRGETQYF	TGCGCCAGCAGCCAACCTGACAACAGGGGGAGGGGGGAGACCCAGTACTTC
16	TRBV24-1	TRBJ2-1	TRBD2	.	CATSDRLAGGLNEQFF	TGTGCCACCAGTGATCGACTAGCGGGAGGGCTGAATGAGCAGTTCTTC
13	TRBV11-1	TRBJ2-5	.	.	CASSLSGPETQYF	TGTGCCAGCAGCTTAAGCGGACCAGAGACCCAGTACTTC
14	TRBV19	TRBJ2-3	.	.	CATGKGGYTDTQYF	TGTGCCACCGGAAAGGGGGGGTACACAGATACGCAGTATTTT
14	TRBV23-1	TRBJ2-7	.	.	CASSGQPTPYEQYF	TGCGCCAGCAGTGGACAGCCGACGCCCTACGAGCAGTACTTC